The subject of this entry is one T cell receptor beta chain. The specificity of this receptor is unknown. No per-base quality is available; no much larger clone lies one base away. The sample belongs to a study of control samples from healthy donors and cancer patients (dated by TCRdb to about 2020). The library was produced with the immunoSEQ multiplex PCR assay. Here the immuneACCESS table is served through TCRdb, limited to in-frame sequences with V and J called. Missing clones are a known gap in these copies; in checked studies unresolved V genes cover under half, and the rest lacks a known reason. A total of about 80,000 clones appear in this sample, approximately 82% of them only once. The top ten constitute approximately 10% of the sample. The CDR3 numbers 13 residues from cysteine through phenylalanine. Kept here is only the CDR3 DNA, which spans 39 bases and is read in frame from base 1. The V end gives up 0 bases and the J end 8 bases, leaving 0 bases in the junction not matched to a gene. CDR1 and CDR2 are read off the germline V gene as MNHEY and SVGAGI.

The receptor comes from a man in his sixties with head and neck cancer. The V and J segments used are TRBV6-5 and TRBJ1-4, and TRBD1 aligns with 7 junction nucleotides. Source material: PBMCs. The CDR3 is CASSYSGQEKLFF. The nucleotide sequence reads TGTGCCAGCAGTTACTCGGGACAGGAAAAACTGTTTTTT.